These 11 T cell receptor beta chains came from one sample sequenced in a study of blood T cell repertoires in COVID-19. Assay: immunoSEQ multiplex PCR; the TCRdb copy retains only in-frame clones and omits some. The sample lists about 140,000 clones; roughly 82% were seen once. Sequenced sample: peripheral blood. The receptors come from a man between 60 and 75 years old with active or convalescent COVID-19.

The rearrangement joins TRBV11-3 to TRBJ2-5; 10 nucleotides align to TRBD2. Germline V CDR1 and CDR2: SGHNT, YENEEA. The CDR3 consists of 20 residues. Losses at the gene ends were 5 bases for V and 2 bases for J; bases not matched to a gene: 20. CDR3 bases: TGTGCCAGCAGCCTGGGTATTATAGCGGGGGGCCTGAGCCCGCAAGAGACCCAGTACTTC. Translating it yields CASSLGIIAGGLSPQETQYF.

The genes are TRBV5-4 and TRBJ1-1; D is uncertain. Trimming shortened V by 4 bases and J by 7 bases, and 11 bases separated the two germline ends. Looked up from germline, CDR1 is SGHNT and CDR2 is YYREEE (reference sequence). The CDR3 has 12 residues. The CDR3 reads CASSRQGDEAFF. As DNA, the CDR3 is TGTGCCAGCAGCCGCCAAGGAGATGAAGCTTTCTTT.

The chain employs TRBV7-8 and TRBJ1-5; 9 bases are a match to TRBD1. The V gene end was trimmed by 1 base and the J gene end by 0 bases; junction bases not matched to a gene: 10. Germline V gene data show CDR1 as SGHVS and CDR2 as FQNEAQ. This CDR3 is 19 amino acids long. CDR3 nucleotides: TGTGCCAGCAGCTTAGAACCGGGACAGGGCTTTTTTAGCAATCAGCCCCAGCATTTT. Its protein product is CASSLEPGQGFFSNQPQHF.

The J gene is TRBJ1-4, the V gene TRBV6-5; D is unresolved. Germline V gene lookup returns CDR1 MNHEY and CDR2 SVGAGI. Trimming shortened V by 4 bases and J by 9 bases, and 15 bases separated the two germline ends. There are 14 residues in the CDR3. CDR3 nucleotide sequence: TGTGCCAGCAGTTGGACGGTTACTAGTAAAAAACTGTTTTTT. Protein product: CASSWTVTSKKLFF.

CDR3 nucleotides: TGTGCCAGCAGTTATCGACAGAAGGAGCAGCCCCAGCATTTT. It yields the protein CASSYRQKEQPQHF. The chain has TRBV6-5 and TRBJ1-5; D may be TRBD1 (5 bases). Trimming cost V 3 bases and J 7 bases, with 13 bases left between them. This CDR3 spans 14 amino acids. Looked up from germline, CDR1 is MNHEY and CDR2 is SVGAGI.

The chain carries TRBV25-1 and TRBJ1-1; no clear D gene. The CDR3 sequence is 15 residues long. Germline loops: CDR1 MGHDK, CDR2 SYGVNS. Trimming took off 3 bases at V and 1 base at J, with 12 bases between the two ends. The CDR3 DNA reads as TGTGCCAGCAGTGACCCCAGACGGGGGAACACTGAAGCTTTCTTT. Its translation is CASSDPRRGNTEAFF.

This rearrangement joins TRBV6-2 or TRBV6-3 to TRBJ2-7; D remains ambiguous. Germline V gene sequence: CDR1 MNHEY, CDR2 SVGEGT. This CDR3 region has 13 residues. V lost 4 bases and J lost 2, with 9 bases in between. The DNA of the CDR3 is TGTGCCAGCAGTTTCCGGGTCGCCTACGAGCAGTACGTC. Encoded protein: CASSFRVAYEQYV.

The chain links TRBV15 to TRBJ1-2; D gene ambiguous. Per germline, CDR1 LNHNV and CDR2 YYDKDF (reference sequence). The V end lost 4 bases, the J end lost 5 bases, and 17 bases lay between the germline ends. The CDR3 is 15 amino acids. CDR3 sequence (DNA): TGTGCCACCAGCATCGATTTGTCAGGCGATTATGGCTACACCTTC. Translation: CATSIDLSGDYGYTF.

This clone was counted once. The chain carries TRBV24-1 and TRBJ2-2, with TRBD1 identical over 9 bases. The germline V gene has CDR1 KGHDR and CDR2 SFDVKD. This CDR3 has 16 amino acids. Losses at the gene ends were 7 bases for V and 4 bases for J; bases not matched to a gene: 9. CDR3 bases: TGTGCCACCAGGGATACAGGGGGCATAAGCACCGGGGAGCTGTTTTTT. It specifies CATRDTGGISTGELFF.

J is TRBJ2-1 and V is TRBV7-8, with 14 nucleotides matching TRBD2. The germline gives CDR1 SGHVS, CDR2 FQNEAQ. CDR3 length: 17 amino acids. J was trimmed by 12 bases and V by 5 bases; bases with no gene match: 15. CDR3 coding DNA: TGTGCCAGCAGCCCGAAGAACGGACTAGCGGGAGGTTTAGGGCAGTTCTTC. Encoded protein: CASSPKNGLAGGLGQFF.

The rearrangement links TRBV11-2 to TRBJ2-3; a possible D gene is TRBD2 (5 bases). CDR3 length equals 18 residues. Germline V CDR1 and CDR2: SGHAT, FQNNGV. Trimming left V 1 base short and J 5 bases short, with 22 bases between. CDR3: CASSLAPTITFAGDTQYF. As DNA, the CDR3 is TGTGCCAGCAGCTTAGCCCCGACTATAACCTTCGCAGGAGATACGCAGTATTTT.